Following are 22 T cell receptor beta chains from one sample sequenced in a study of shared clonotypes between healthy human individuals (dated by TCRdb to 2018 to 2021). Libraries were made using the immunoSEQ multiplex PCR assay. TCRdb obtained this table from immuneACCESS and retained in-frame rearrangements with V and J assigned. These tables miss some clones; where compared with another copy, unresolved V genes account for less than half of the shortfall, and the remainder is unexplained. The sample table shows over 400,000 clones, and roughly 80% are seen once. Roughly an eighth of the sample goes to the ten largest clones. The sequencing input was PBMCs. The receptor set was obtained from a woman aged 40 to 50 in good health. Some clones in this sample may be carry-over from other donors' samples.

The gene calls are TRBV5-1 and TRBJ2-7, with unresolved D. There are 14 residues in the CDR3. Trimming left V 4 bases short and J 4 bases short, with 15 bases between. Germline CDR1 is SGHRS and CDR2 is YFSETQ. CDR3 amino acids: CASSTSLVGYEQYF. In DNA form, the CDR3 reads TGCGCCAGCAGCACTTCGCTGGTTGGGTACGAGCAGTACTTC.

The CDR3, as DNA: TGTGCCAGCAGTTCCCGACTAGCGGGAGTTGAGACCCAGTACTTC. It codes for CASSSRLAGVETQYF. This chain connects TRBV28 to TRBJ2-5, with 12 bases that match TRBD2. From germline, CDR1 is MDHEN and CDR2 SYDVKM. The CDR3 is made up of 15 amino acids. The V gene end was trimmed by 4 bases and the J gene end by 5 bases; junction bases not matched to a gene: 5.

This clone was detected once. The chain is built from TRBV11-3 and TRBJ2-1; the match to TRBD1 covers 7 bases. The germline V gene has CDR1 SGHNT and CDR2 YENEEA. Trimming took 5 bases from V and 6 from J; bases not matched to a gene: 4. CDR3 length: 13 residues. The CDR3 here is CASSPRQGNEQFF. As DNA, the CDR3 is TGTGCCAGCAGCCCCCGACAGGGCAATGAGCAGTTCTTC. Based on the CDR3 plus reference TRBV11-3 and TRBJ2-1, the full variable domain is EAGVVQSPRYKIIEKKQPVAFWCNPISGHNTLYWYLQNLGQGPELLIRYENEEAVDDSQLPKDRFSAERLKGVDSTLKIQPAELGDSAVYLCASSPRQGNEQFFGPGTRLTVL.

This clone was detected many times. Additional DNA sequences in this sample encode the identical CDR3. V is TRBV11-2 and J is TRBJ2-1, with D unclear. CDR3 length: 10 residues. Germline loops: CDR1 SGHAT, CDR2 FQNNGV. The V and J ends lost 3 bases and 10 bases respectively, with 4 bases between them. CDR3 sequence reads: CASSFGEQFF. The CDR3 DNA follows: TGTGCCAGCAGCTTTGGCGAGCAGTTCTTC.

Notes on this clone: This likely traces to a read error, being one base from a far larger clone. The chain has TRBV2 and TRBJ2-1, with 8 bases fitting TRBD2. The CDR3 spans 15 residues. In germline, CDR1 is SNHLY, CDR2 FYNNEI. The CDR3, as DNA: TGTGCCAGCAGTGAGAGCGGGAGCAGTTACAATGAGCTGTTCTTC. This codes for CASSESGSSYNELFF.

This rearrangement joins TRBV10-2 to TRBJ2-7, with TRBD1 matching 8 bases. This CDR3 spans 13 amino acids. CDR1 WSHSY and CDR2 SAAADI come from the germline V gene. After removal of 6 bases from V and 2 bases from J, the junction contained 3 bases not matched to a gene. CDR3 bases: TGCGCCAGCAGACGGACAGGGCCCTACGAGCAGTACTTC. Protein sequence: CASRRTGPYEQYF.

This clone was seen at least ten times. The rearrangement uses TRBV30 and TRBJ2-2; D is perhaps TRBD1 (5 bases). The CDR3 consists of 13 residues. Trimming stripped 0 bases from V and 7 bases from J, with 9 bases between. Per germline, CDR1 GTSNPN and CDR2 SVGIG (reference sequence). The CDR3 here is CAWSVRVHGELFF. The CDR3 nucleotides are TGTGCCTGGAGTGTCAGGGTACACGGGGAGCTGTTTTTT.

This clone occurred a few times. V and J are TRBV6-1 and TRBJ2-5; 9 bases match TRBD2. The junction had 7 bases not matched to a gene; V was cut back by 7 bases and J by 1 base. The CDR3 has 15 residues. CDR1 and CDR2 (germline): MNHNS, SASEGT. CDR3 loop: CASKARLAVQETQYF. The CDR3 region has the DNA TGTGCCAGCAAAGCCCGACTAGCGGTCCAAGAGACCCAGTACTTC.

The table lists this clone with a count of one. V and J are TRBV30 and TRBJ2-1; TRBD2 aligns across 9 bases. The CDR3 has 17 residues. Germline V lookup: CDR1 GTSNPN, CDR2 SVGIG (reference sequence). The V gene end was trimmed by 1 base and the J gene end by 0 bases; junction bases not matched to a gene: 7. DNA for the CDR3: TGTGCCTGGAGTGGCGGGAGGGCCTTTCGCTCCTACAATGAGCAGTTCTTC. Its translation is CAWSGGRAFRSYNEQFF.

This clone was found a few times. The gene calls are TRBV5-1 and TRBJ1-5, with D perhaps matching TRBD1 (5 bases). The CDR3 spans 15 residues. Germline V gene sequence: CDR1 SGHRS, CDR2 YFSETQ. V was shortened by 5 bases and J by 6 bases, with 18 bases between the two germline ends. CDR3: CASRTSTGEGQPQHF. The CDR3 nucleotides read TGCGCCAGCAGAACCTCTACGGGGGAGGGTCAGCCCCAGCATTTT.

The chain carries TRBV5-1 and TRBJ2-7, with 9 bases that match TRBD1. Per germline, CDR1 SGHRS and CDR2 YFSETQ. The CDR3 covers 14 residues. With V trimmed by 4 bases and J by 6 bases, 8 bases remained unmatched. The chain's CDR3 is CASSDTGGTGEQYF. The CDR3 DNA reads TGCGCCAGCAGCGACACAGGGGGCACAGGCGAGCAGTACTTC.

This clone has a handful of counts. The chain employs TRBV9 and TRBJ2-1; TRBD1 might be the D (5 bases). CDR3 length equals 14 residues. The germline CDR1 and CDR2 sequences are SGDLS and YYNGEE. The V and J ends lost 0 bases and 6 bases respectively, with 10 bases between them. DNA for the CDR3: TGTGCCAGCAGCGTAGGTCGCAGGGTCAATGAGCAGTTCTTC. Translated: CASSVGRRVNEQFF. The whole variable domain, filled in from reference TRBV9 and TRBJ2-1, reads DSGVTQTPKHLITATGQRVTLRCSPRSGDLSVYWYQQSLDQGLQFLIQYYNGEERAKGNILERFSAQQFPDLHSELNLSSLELGDSALYFCASSVGRRVNEQFFGPGTRLTVL.

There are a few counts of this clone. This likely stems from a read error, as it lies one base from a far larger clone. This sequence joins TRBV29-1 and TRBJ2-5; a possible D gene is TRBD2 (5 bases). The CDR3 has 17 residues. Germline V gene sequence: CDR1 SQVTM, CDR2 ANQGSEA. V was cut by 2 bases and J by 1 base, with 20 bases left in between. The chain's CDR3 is CSVEYRSRVNFQETQYF. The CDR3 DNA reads TGCAGCGTTGAATATCGCTCGCGGGTGAATTTCCAAGAGACCCAGTACTTC.

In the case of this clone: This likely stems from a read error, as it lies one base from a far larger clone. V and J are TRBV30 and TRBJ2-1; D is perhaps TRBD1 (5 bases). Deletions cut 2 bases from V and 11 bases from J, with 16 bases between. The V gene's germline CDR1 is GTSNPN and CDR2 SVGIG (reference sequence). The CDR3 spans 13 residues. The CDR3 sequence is CAWSSLTQGKQFF. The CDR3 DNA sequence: TGTGCCTGGAGTAGTCTTACCCAGGGTAAGCAGTTCTTC.

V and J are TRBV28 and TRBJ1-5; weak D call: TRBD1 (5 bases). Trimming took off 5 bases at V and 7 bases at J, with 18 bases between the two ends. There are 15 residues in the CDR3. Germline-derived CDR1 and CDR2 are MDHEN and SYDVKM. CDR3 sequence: CASSPLTRGSQPQHF. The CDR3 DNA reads TGTGCCAGCAGTCCTCTCACACGGGGGAGCCAGCCCCAGCATTTT. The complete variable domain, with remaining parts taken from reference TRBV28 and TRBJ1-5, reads DVKVTQSSRYLVKRTGEKVFLECVQDMDHENMFWYRQDPGLGLRLIYFSYDVKMKEKGDIPEGYSVSREKKERFSLILESASTNQTSMYLCASSPLTRGSQPQHFGDGTRLSIL.

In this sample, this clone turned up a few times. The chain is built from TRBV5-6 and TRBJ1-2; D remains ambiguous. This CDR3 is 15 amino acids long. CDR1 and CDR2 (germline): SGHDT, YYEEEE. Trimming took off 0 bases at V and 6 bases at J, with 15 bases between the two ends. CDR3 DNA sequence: TGTGCCAGCAGCTTGGCTCTTTTTGGGAGGAATGGCTACACCTTC. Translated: CASSLALFGRNGYTF.

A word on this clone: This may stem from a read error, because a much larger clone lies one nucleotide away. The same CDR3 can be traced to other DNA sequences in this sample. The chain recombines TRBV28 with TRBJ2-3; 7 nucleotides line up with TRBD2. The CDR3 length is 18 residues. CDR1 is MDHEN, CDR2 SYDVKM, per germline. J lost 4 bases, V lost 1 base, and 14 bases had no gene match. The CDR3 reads CASSLSWSSGNVADTQYF. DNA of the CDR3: TGTGCCAGCAGTTTATCGTGGTCTAGCGGAAACGTCGCAGATACGCAGTATTTT.

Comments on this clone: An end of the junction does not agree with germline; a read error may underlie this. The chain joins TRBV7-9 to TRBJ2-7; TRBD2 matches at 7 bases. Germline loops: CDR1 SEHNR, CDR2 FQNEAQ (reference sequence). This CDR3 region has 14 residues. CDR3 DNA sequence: TGCGCCAGCAGCCGAGGGAGCGGGGCCTACGAGCAGTACTTC. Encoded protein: CASSRGSGAYEQYF.

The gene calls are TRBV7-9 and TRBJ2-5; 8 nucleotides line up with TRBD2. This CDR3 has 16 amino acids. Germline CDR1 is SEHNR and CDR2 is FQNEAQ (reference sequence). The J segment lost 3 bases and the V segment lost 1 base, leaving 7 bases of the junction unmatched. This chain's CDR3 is CASSLGQTSAKETQYF. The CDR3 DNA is TGTGCCAGCAGCTTAGGCCAGACTAGCGCGAAAGAGACCCAGTACTTC.

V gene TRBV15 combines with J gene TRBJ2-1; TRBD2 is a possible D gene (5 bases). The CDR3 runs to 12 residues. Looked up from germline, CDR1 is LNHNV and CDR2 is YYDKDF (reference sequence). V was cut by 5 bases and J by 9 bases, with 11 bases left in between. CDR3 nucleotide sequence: TGTGCCACCAGCGGGAGAACCTCTGAGCAGTTCTTC. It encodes CATSGRTSEQFF.

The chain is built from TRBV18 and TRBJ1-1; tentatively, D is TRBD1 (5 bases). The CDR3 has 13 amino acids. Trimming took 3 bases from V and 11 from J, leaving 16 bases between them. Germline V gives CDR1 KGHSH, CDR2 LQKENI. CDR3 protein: CASSPGIGTGAFF. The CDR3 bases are TGTGCCAGCTCACCTGGGATTGGGACTGGGGCTTTCTTT.

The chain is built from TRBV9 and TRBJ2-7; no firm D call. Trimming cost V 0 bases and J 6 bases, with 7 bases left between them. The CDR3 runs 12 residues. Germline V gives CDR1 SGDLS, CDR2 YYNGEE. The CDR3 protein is CASSVASGEQYF. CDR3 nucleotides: TGTGCCAGCAGCGTAGCTTCCGGCGAGCAGTACTTC.